This TCR beta chain emerged from a study of blood T cell repertoires in COVID-19. Across the study: Collection of acute and convalescent COVID-19 samples took place in the United States, Italy and Spain. Sources were T cells, B-cell-depleted T cells, or PBMCs; the material itself was cDNA or gDNA.

Under the authors' procedure: Nucleated cell counts were estimated from reference gene primer amplification. This table comes from immunoSEQ multiplex PCR, and its TCRdb copy is limited to in-frame clones, with some not included. V and J calls and clone size come straight from that table; D and trimming were deduced from the DNA. Of about 68,000 clones in the sample, 80% to 90% were seen once. Germline CDR1 reads SGHDT; CDR2 reads YYEEEE. This CDR3 region has 16 residues. V gave up 1 base and J gave up 0 bases, with 12 bases separating them. The receptor was derived from a woman in her fifties or sixties with acute or convalescent COVID-19. Sequencing was carried out using peripheral blood. The rearrangement uses TRBV5-6 and TRBJ2-3; D uncertain. The CDR3 here is CASSLRPGTSTDTQYF. The CDR3 coding sequence is TGTGCCAGCAGCTTGAGGCCGGGTACTAGCACAGATACGCAGTATTTT.